What follows is one T cell receptor beta chain and its context. Its specificity is not known. This sample stems from a study of T cell responses to AZD1222 COVID-19 vaccine. Across the whole study: Researchers grouped second doses given at about 4 or about 12 weeks into one pool. Points from the study as a whole: The reported proportion of spike-specific TCRs targeting unmutated variant regions was nearly half. Donors skewed white British and female; clonal diversity was possibly underestimated.

The CDR3 loop spans 15 amino acids. V lost 0 bases and J lost 1, with 10 bases in between. CDR1 and CDR2 (germline): GTSNPN, SVGIG (reference sequence). Assay: immunoSEQ multiplex PCR; the TCRdb copy retains only in-frame clones and omits some. The repertoire consists of roughly 120,000 clones, with around nine tenths occurring once and the leading ten covering about 1.2%. The sequencing here drew on peripheral blood, taken on day 0 of AZD1222 vaccination. The chain is built from TRBV30 and TRBJ1-5, with a weak D call TRBD1 (6 bases). This sequence originates from an adult in good health. The CDR3 sequence: CAWSVTGTSNQPQHF. Written as DNA, the CDR3 is TGTGCCTGGAGTGTAACAGGGACGAGCAATCAGCCCCAGCATTTT.